This T cell receptor (beta chain) was sequenced for a study of blood T cells in healthy people across ages. Study conclusions and caveats: Estimates of total diversity, which came from one million sequenced T cells, were considered to be underestimates. Compared with aged donors, long-lived donors showed fewer expanded clones, suggesting selection.

A note on this clonotype: Its antigen is not known.

The use of a sample-barcoded 5' primer and a J-beta primer mix characterized a second PCR of roughly 7 to 12 cycles. One entry per CDR3 protein, called by TCRdb with MiXCR from the 5' RACE reads. The sample lists 700,000 to 950,000 distinct CDR3 sequences; around 40% were seen once. With 5 bases removed from V and 9 bases from J, the gap between germline ends came to 14 bases. CDR1 is SGHNT and CDR2 is YENEEA in the germline V gene. The CDR3 covers 13 residues. The chain links TRBV11-3 to TRBJ2-1; D gene uncertain. The sample consisted of blood. The sequence was obtained from an older woman in good health. The CDR3 sequence is CASSARPRSEQFF. The CDR3 nucleotides are TGTGCCAGCAGCGCGAGGCCCCGGAGTGAGCAGTTCTTC.